This TCR beta chain was documented in a study of T-cell memory formation after mild COVID-19. Study context: In these data, TCR clusters were largely donor specific.

This clonotype occurred many times. Its antigen remains unidentified. TCRdb reanalysed the 5' RACE reads using MiXCR and keeps one entry per CDR3 protein. The data show under 300,000 distinct CDR3 sequences, over 15% seen once. V lost 2 bases and J lost 4, with 15 bases in between. The CDR3 contains 15 residues. Per germline, CDR1 SGHRS and CDR2 YFSETQ. Study observations and caveats: Contracting clones localized mainly to CM and EM when CD4+ and mainly to EMRA when CD8+. Day 15 to 85 contracting clones showed balanced CD4/CD8; day 15 to 37 expanders favored CD4+.

The source is a man aged 18-30 years who had mild COVID-19 (a few samples of this study predate the infection). Cell type and time point are not known. The J gene is TRBJ2-5, the V gene TRBV5-1; weak D call: TRBD2 (6 bases). The sequenced sample was PBMCs or a T cell subset sorted from them (not recorded which). In DNA form, the CDR3 reads TGCGCCAGCAGCTTTTTGGGTAGCGGCGTAGAGACCCAGTACTTC. Protein: CASSFLGSGVETQYF.